Below are 30 T cell receptor beta chains sequenced from a single sample in a study of blood T cell repertoires in COVID-19. Assay used: immunoSEQ multiplex PCR; TCRdb lists only in-frame clones, some missing. Of approximately 300,000 clones in the sample, 85% are singletons; the top ten hold under 2%. The sequenced sample consisted of PBMCs or T cells enriched from blood (not recorded which). Receptors originate from a woman aged 30 to 39 who had been exposed to COVID-19.

This clone was recorded only once. The chain couples TRBV19 to TRBJ2-1, with D perhaps matching TRBD2 (6 bases). The CDR3 has 14 residues. Per the germline V gene, CDR1 is LNHDA and CDR2 is SQIVND (reference sequence). Trimming cost V 6 bases and J 6 bases, with 15 bases left between them. As DNA, the CDR3 is TGTGCCAGTAGCCTCCGGGAGTTTACCAATGAGCAGTTCTTC. This encodes CASSLREFTNEQFF.

V usage is TRBV27 and J usage is TRBJ2-2, with 11 bases lining up with TRBD2. This CDR3 has 16 residues. Trimming removed 4 bases from V and 6 bases from J; junction bases left unmatched: 7. Germline V gives CDR1 MNHEY, CDR2 SMNVEV (reference sequence). CDR3 region: CASSYPLAGVAGELFF. CDR3 bases: TGTGCCAGCAGTTACCCACTAGCGGGAGTGGCCGGGGAGCTGTTTTTT.

V usage is TRBV10-3 and J usage is TRBJ2-1; TRBD2 matches 8 bases. The V gene's germline CDR1 is ENHRY and CDR2 SYGVKD. V gave up 8 bases and J gave up 5 bases; unmatched junction bases: 2. The CDR3 runs 12 residues. CDR3 region: CAISAGDNEQFF. CDR3 nucleotide sequence: TGTGCCATCTCAGCGGGGGACAATGAGCAGTTCTTC.

The chain has TRBV6-5 and TRBJ2-7; 8 positions agree with TRBD1. CDR1 MNHEY and CDR2 SVGAGI come from the germline V gene. The CDR3 is 14 residues long. V dropped 4 bases and J dropped 5; count of bases not matched to a gene: 7. The CDR3 loop is CASSSDRGKDEQYF. The DNA for the CDR3 is TGTGCCAGCAGTTCAGACAGGGGAAAGGACGAGCAGTACTTC.

The chain couples TRBV5-6 to TRBJ2-5; a weak D match, TRBD2 (6 bases). This CDR3 is built from 13 residues. The V and J ends lost 4 bases and 1 base respectively, with 8 bases between them. Germline V gene data show CDR1 as SGHDT and CDR2 as YYEEEE. CDR3 loop: CASSPGLQETQYF. The CDR3 nucleotides read TGTGCCAGCAGCCCGGGACTCCAAGAGACCCAGTACTTC.

The rearrangement uses TRBV28 and TRBJ1-5, with D tentatively TRBD1 (5 bases). CDR1 is MDHEN and CDR2 is SYDVKM in the germline V gene. Trimming took off 3 bases at V and 4 bases at J, with 10 bases between the two ends. This CDR3 region has 14 residues. As DNA, the CDR3 is TGTGCCAGCAGTTTTCGGCAGGGTAATCAGCCCCAGCATTTT. This translates into CASSFRQGNQPQHF.

The genes are TRBV4-3 and TRBJ2-7; TRBD1 might be the D (5 bases). Germline V gene data show CDR1 as LGHNA and CDR2 as YSLEER. The ends were cut back, 1 base at V and 2 bases at J, with 9 bases in the middle. The CDR3 has 14 amino acids. This CDR3 reads CASSQGTNPYEQYF. Here the CDR3 DNA reads TGCGCCAGCAGCCAAGGGACAAACCCCTACGAGCAGTACTTC.

As for this clone: Other nucleotide sequences in the sample specify the same CDR3. This CDR3 is CASSLTGDTEAFF. The CDR3 DNA follows: TGTGCCAGCAGTCTGACAGGGGACACTGAAGCTTTCTTT. V gene TRBV6-5 combines with J gene TRBJ1-1, with 8 bases that match TRBD1. CDR3 length equals 13 residues. Trimming cost V 5 bases and J 3 bases; bases outside gene matches: 2. Germline-derived CDR1 and CDR2 are MNHEY and SVGAGI.

The chain uses TRBV28 and TRBJ1-2, with 9 bases aligning to TRBD1. This CDR3 comprises 14 residues. CDR1 and CDR2 from the germline V gene are MDHEN and SYDVKM. The junction had 8 bases not matched to a gene; V was cut back by 7 bases and J by 5 bases. CDR3 coding DNA: TGTGCCAGCACCCCCGGGACAGGGTGGTATGGCTACACCTTC. Protein product: CASTPGTGWYGYTF.

V is TRBV5-1 and J is TRBJ2-2, with TRBD2 matching 8 bases. The V gene end was trimmed by 2 bases and the J gene end by 6 bases; junction bases not matched to a gene: 3. The CDR3 runs 14 residues. Germline loops: CDR1 SGHRS, CDR2 YFSETQ. CDR3 sequence (DNA): TGCGCCAGCAGCTTCGGGGGGGCCCCCGGGGAGCTGTTTTTT. Protein: CASSFGGAPGELFF.

The J gene is TRBJ2-4, the V gene TRBV27; maybe TRBD2 (5 bases). The ends were cut back, 3 bases at V and 5 bases at J, with 14 bases in the middle. The CDR3 spans 15 residues. Germline V gene data show CDR1 as MNHEY and CDR2 as SMNVEV (reference sequence). As DNA, the CDR3 is TGTGCCAGCAGTTTCGGCGGAGGATTGGAAAACATTCAGTACTTC. This sequence encodes CASSFGGGLENIQYF.

This clone was recorded a few times. The chain has TRBV24-1 and TRBJ1-2, with 7 bases that match TRBD1. The length of the CDR3 is 16 residues. CDR1 is KGHDR, CDR2 SFDVKD, per germline. Losses at the gene ends were 3 bases for V and 5 bases for J; bases not matched to a gene: 11. The DNA of the CDR3 is TGTGCCACCAGTGATGCATCACTGACAGGGAATTATGGCTACACCTTC. Translating gives CATSDASLTGNYGYTF.

The chain combines TRBV5-1 with TRBJ1-1; no clear D gene. Germline values: CDR1 SGHRS, CDR2 YFSETQ. Between the trimmed V and J ends, which lost 2 bases and 1 base, there was a span of 9 bases. This CDR3 region has 14 residues. CDR3 in amino acids: CASSLAGPNTEAFF. The DNA of the CDR3 is TGCGCCAGCAGCTTAGCGGGCCCGAACACTGAAGCTTTCTTT.

The V and J genes are TRBV5-6 and TRBJ2-7, with TRBD2 matching over 10 bases. The V and J ends lost 1 base and 1 base, in that order; junction bases with no gene match: 2. This CDR3 has 15 amino acids. CDR1 is SGHDT, CDR2 YYEEEE, per germline. As DNA, the CDR3 is TGTGCCAGCAGCTTGACTAGCGGGAAATCCTACGAGCAGTACTTC. It codes for CASSLTSGKSYEQYF. The variable domain in full, completed from reference TRBV5-6 and TRBJ2-7, reads DAGVTQSPTHLIKTRGQQVTLRCSPKSGHDTVSWYQQALGQGPQFIFQYYEEEERQRGNFPDRFSGHQFPNYSSELNVNALLLGDSALYLCASSLTSGKSYEQYFGPGTRLTVT.

The CDR3 coding sequence is TGTGCCAGCGCAAACCCTAGGAAAAACATTCAGTACTTC. Residues: CASANPRKNIQYF. The chain couples TRBV27 to TRBJ2-4; D is unclear. This CDR3 contains 13 residues. Germline V gives CDR1 MNHEY, CDR2 SMNVEV (reference sequence). Trimming cost V 8 bases and J 4 bases, with 12 bases left between them.

This clone has more than one count but fewer than ten. The chain uses TRBV9 and TRBJ1-2; 7 nucleotides agree with TRBD1. Germline values: CDR1 SGDLS, CDR2 YYNGEE. J was trimmed by 0 bases and V by 3 bases; bases with no gene match: 11. CDR3 length: 17 amino acids. The CDR3 sequence is CASSDPRGQYSNYGYTF. Here the CDR3 DNA reads TGTGCCAGCAGCGACCCTCGGGGACAGTACTCTAACTATGGCTACACCTTC.

The V gene is TRBV7-3, the J gene TRBJ2-1; TRBD2 matches 8 bases. V dropped 1 base and J dropped 7; count of bases not matched to a gene: 9. This CDR3 has 16 amino acids. Germline V lookup: CDR1 SGHTA, CDR2 FQGTGA. The CDR3 protein is CASSLKAGGSENEQFF. Written as DNA, the CDR3 is TGTGCCAGCAGCTTAAAGGCGGGAGGTTCGGAGAATGAGCAGTTCTTC.

The count of this clone is one. The V call is TRBV6-5, the J call TRBJ2-1, with D possibly being TRBD2 (6 bases). Per germline, CDR1 MNHEY and CDR2 SVGAGI. This CDR3 contains 15 residues. The ends were cut back, 1 base at V and 5 bases at J, with 12 bases in the middle. DNA for the CDR3: TGTGCCAGCAGTTACTTTAGCGGAGTGAACAATGAGCAGTTCTTC. Its protein product is CASSYFSGVNNEQFF.

This sequence joins TRBV7-9 and TRBJ2-3, with TRBD2 identical over 12 bases. This CDR3 region has 16 residues. Germline CDR1 is SEHNR and CDR2 is FQNEAQ (reference sequence). With 0 bases clipped from V and 6 bases from J, the junction kept 4 bases outside the gene matches. CDR3 in amino acids: CASSLASSGRVDTQYF. The CDR3 DNA follows: TGTGCCAGCAGCTTAGCGTCTAGCGGGAGGGTGGATACGCAGTATTTT.

The genes are TRBV27 and TRBJ1-1, with D perhaps matching TRBD1 (5 bases). This CDR3 contains 15 residues. Germline V lookup: CDR1 MNHEY, CDR2 SMNVEV (reference sequence). The V gene lost 2 bases and the J gene lost 0 bases, with 10 bases spanning the gap. For the CDR3, the DNA is TGTGCCAGCAGTTTACTATGGGACTTGAACACTGAAGCTTTCTTT. Translated: CASSLLWDLNTEAFF.

This chain connects TRBV7-9 to TRBJ2-2; 8 bases fit TRBD1. V was clipped by 0 bases and J by 5 bases; unmatched bases: 5. CDR3 length: 16 amino acids. Germline V CDR1 and CDR2: SEHNR, FQNEAQ (reference sequence). The DNA for the CDR3 is TGTGCCAGCAGCTTAGCGGGAGGACAGGGTACCGGGGAGCTGTTTTTT. As protein: CASSLAGGQGTGELFF.

The CDR3 is CASSQGLAMGTGELFF. Written as DNA, the CDR3 is TGTGCCAGCAGCCAAGGGCTAGCGATGGGGACCGGGGAGCTGTTTTTT. The rearrangement joins TRBV3-1 (or the pseudogene TRBV3-2) to TRBJ2-2, with D maybe TRBD2 (6 bases). CDR3 size: 16 residues. Germline CDR1 and CDR2: LGHDT and YNNKEL (reference sequence). V lost 1 base and J lost 5, with 14 bases in between.

The rearrangement links TRBV11-2 to TRBJ2-2; TRBD1 agrees at 9 bases. Germline lookup yields CDR1 SGHAT and CDR2 FQNNGV. The V gene end was trimmed by 2 bases and the J gene end by 5 bases; junction bases not matched to a gene: 6. This CDR3 has 16 amino acids. This CDR3 reads CASSLPPGQGTGELFF. The CDR3 nucleotides read TGTGCCAGCAGCTTACCCCCGGGACAGGGTACCGGGGAGCTGTTTTTT.

This chain links TRBV28 with TRBJ1-5, with a tentative D call TRBD1 (5 bases). CDR1 is MDHEN and CDR2 is SYDVKM in the germline V gene. Trimming took off 6 bases at V and 6 bases at J, with 18 bases between the two ends. CDR3 length: 15 amino acids. CDR3 DNA sequence: TGTGCCAGCAGGGAGGTGGGGCAGGGAGGTCAGCCCCAGCATTTT. Translating gives CASREVGQGGQPQHF.

V is TRBV6-5 and J is TRBJ2-7; D gene uncertain. Trimming removed 8 bases from V and 5 bases from J, with 13 bases in between. Germline V CDR1 and CDR2: MNHEY, SVGAGI. CDR3 size: 12 residues. This CDR3 is CASLFAGNEQYF. The CDR3 DNA follows: TGTGCCAGCTTATTCGCTGGCAACGAGCAGTACTTC.

The rearrangement links TRBV6-4 to TRBJ1-5; D gene uncertain. The CDR3 loop spans 15 amino acids. CDR1 and CDR2 from the germline V gene are MRHNA and SNTAGT. Trimming left V 6 bases short and J 5 bases short, with 17 bases between. CDR3 region: CASSERPGLDQPQHF. CDR3 in DNA: TGTGCCAGCAGCGAACGCCCGGGTTTGGATCAGCCCCAGCATTTT.

The chain recombines TRBV2 with TRBJ1-1; TRBD1 might be the D (5 bases). The germline gives CDR1 SNHLY, CDR2 FYNNEI. This CDR3 contains 18 residues. V shed 7 bases and J shed 5 bases, with 29 bases lying between them. CDR3 in DNA: TGTGCCAGCATTCGGGAGAGTCCTTCGCTGTGGGGACGGACTGAAGCTTTCTTT. Translating it yields CASIRESPSLWGRTEAFF.

This clone was seen only a few times. The genes are TRBV7-6 and TRBJ1-1; unclear D gene. V lost 1 base, J lost 7 bases, and 7 bases lay in between. This CDR3 is 12 amino acids long. The germline V gene has CDR1 SGHVS and CDR2 FNYEAQ. DNA of the CDR3: TGTGCCAGCAGCTTAGGGCGAGGTGAAGCTTTCTTT. Protein: CASSLGRGEAFF.

The rearrangement joins TRBV7-9 to TRBJ1-1; the match to TRBD1 covers 7 bases. Germline lookup yields CDR1 SEHNR and CDR2 FQNEAQ (reference sequence). This CDR3 has 12 residues. V was clipped by 5 bases and J by 8 bases; unmatched bases: 5. The CDR3 DNA reads TGTGCCAGCAGCGACGACAGGGCGGAAGCTTTCTTT. Amino acid sequence: CASSDDRAEAFF.

The chain uses TRBV28 and TRBJ1-1; 7 bases agree with TRBD1. This CDR3 comprises 14 residues. J lost 4 bases, V lost 6 bases, and 8 bases had no gene match. The germline V gene encodes CDR1 MDHEN and CDR2 SYDVKM. This CDR3 is CASRYRGQGTEAFF. Here the CDR3 DNA reads TGTGCCAGCAGGTACAGGGGTCAAGGCACTGAAGCTTTCTTT.